This TCR beta chain was obtained from a study of metastatic and nonmetastatic thyroid tumors. Study summary: The comparison covered peripheral blood and tumor or nodule tissue in malignant and benign thyroid patients. Whole-study findings and limits: It was reported that TCR beta diversity was significantly higher in malignant thyroid tumors than benign nodules, in blood and tumor.

All patients were treatment-naive before thyroid surgery. As concerns this clone: The antigen remains unidentified.

V was pared by 2 bases and J by 0 bases, with 9 bases between. The length of the CDR3 is 14 residues. Germline CDR1 is SGHRS and CDR2 is YFSETQ. Per the original data handling: A classifier for distant metastasis in papillary thyroid cancer was constructed using CDR3 differences observed across clinicopathological groups. TCRdb re-called clones from the PCR reads using MiXCR. The V and J calls and clone size come from TCRdb's table, not from the authors' own analysis. Of over 20,000 clones listed, over 25% are singletons. The rearrangement joins TRBV5-1 to TRBJ2-7; no reliable D call. The sequenced material came from blood. This receptor was taken from a female donor with papillary thyroid cancer or a benign thyroid nodule (not recorded which). Some clones in this sample may be carry-over from other donors' samples. The DNA of the CDR3 is TGCGCCAGCAGCTTTGGGCAGGCCTCCTACGAGCAGTACTTC. It yields the protein CASSFGQASYEQYF.